Following are 5 T cell receptor beta chains from one sample sequenced in a study of blood T cell repertoires in COVID-19. Sequencing used immunoSEQ multiplex PCR; TCRdb keeps in-frame clones, though not all of them. The sample comprises about 50,000 clones, around 80% of which are singletons, and approximately 10% rests with the top ten. Sample: peripheral blood. Source of these receptors: a man aged 55 to 69 with acute or convalescent COVID-19.

The chain is built from TRBV5-6 and TRBJ1-2; 8 nucleotides match TRBD1. CDR1 SGHDT and CDR2 YYEEEE come from the germline V gene. After removal of 4 bases from V and 4 bases from J, the junction contained 6 bases not matched to a gene. The CDR3 is made up of 14 amino acids. CDR3 coding DNA: TGTGCCAGCAGCCCCGGACAGGGCGGCTATGGCTACACCTTC. Its translation is CASSPGQGGYGYTF.

The chain links TRBV7-2 to TRBJ1-2; TRBD1 aligns across 8 bases. Germline CDR1 SGHTA, CDR2 FQGNSA. There are 16 residues in the CDR3. J lost 5 bases, V lost 1 base, and 9 bases had no gene match. The CDR3 DNA follows: TGTGCCAGCAGCTTAGGACCAGGGGGCGCAGATTATGGCTACACCTTC. Translated, it gives CASSLGPGGADYGYTF.

This chain uses TRBV7-2 with TRBJ1-2; a weak D match, TRBD1 (6 bases). The V end was cut by 6 bases, the J end by 4 bases, with 15 bases between. This CDR3 is built from 14 residues. In germline, CDR1 is SGHTA, CDR2 FQGNSA. In nucleotides, the CDR3 is TGTGCCAGCAGTCAAAAGGGGGGGGGCTATGGCTACACCTTC. This sequence encodes CASSQKGGGYGYTF.

This chain connects TRBV4-3 to TRBJ2-7; 9 bases are a match to TRBD2. J gave up 0 bases and V 1 base, and 4 bases lay outside the gene matches. The CDR3 length is 16 residues. The germline V gene has CDR1 LGHNA and CDR2 YSLEER. The CDR3 coding sequence is TGCGCCAGCAGCCAAGGTAGCGGGGGACTCTCCTACGAGCAGTACTTC. Translation: CASSQGSGGLSYEQYF.

The chain uses TRBV7-2 and TRBJ2-7, with TRBD2 matching 8 bases. V gave up 7 bases and J gave up 7 bases; unmatched junction bases: 9. The germline CDR1 and CDR2 sequences are SGHTA and FQGNSA. This CDR3 region has 13 residues. The CDR3 reads CASNHGLAGEQYF. The CDR3 DNA reads as TGTGCCAGCAACCACGGACTAGCTGGGGAGCAGTACTTC.